A single TCR beta chain is shown here with its context. The antigen is undetermined. Trimming pared 3 bases from V and 0 bases from J, leaving 18 bases between. The CDR3 loop spans 19 amino acids. CDR1 SNHLY and CDR2 FYNNEI come from the germline V gene. The data stem from a study of a mutant IDH1 vaccine in newly diagnosed glioma. As for the study in general: The study started vaccination 4-6 weeks after radiotherapy alone, or with temozolomide cycles. At week 47 came visit V13, while visit V12 had come at week 35.

Documented time point: week 35, safety follow-up. All doses held 300 ug of mutant IDH1 20-mer peptide, with topical imiquimod. Repertoires were generated with immunoSEQ multiplex PCR, while TCRdb's copy carries only in-frame clones and drops some. The table shows around 70,000 clones, with roughly 83% occurring only once. The material sequenced was PBMCs, taken from a glioma patient whose treatment included an IDH1 peptide vaccine. The chain combines TRBV2 with TRBJ1-6; D not certain. The TCR was taken from a man aged 18 to 29 with glioma. The CDR3 is CASSDPLGRLSSYNSPLHF. The CDR3 DNA reads as TGTGCCAGCAGTGACCCACTCGGACGATTGAGCTCCTATAATTCACCCCTCCACTTT. The variable domain in full, completed from reference TRBV2 and TRBJ1-6, reads EPEVTQTPSHQVTQMGQEVILRCVPISNHLYFYWYRQILGQKVEFLVSFYNNEISEKSEIFDDQFSVERPDGSNFTLKIRSTKLEDSAMYFCASSDPLGRLSSYNSPLHFGNGTRLTVT.